This record concerns one T cell receptor beta chain sequence. The antigen this receptor binds is unknown. There are no base qualities to consult, and no much larger clone falls within one base. These data are taken from a study of CD8 T cells in Susac syndrome (dated by TCRdb to about 2019). Study-wide context: The study used repertoire sequencing to test whether antigen drove CD8+ T cell activation and differentiation in Susac syndrome. The study compared CD8+ T cell repertoire clonality among over ten healthy donors, about 14 Susac syndrome patients and fewer than 19 multiple sclerosis patients.

Clipping removes 6 bases from V and 5 bases from J, with 5 as the unmatched junction base count. The CDR3 goes from the cysteine to the phenylalanine over 13 residues. Only the CDR3 portion is preserved as DNA: 39 bases, with reading frame beginning at the first base. Peripheral blood CD8+ and CD4+ T cells from healthy donors, Susac syndrome patients and multiple sclerosis patients were profiled by high-throughput TCR beta sequencing. The multiple sclerosis controls were treatment-naive patients whose relapsing-remitting disease, either stable or active, fulfilled the revised McDonald criteria. Bulk CD8+ and CD4+ T cells were purified by magnetic negative isolation, whereas CD8+ TEMRA cells were enriched by FACS. Blood was drawn into EDTA tubes, processed within 24 hours, and PBMCs were isolated by density gradient centrifugation. PBMCs destined for TCR sequencing were cryopreserved in liquid nitrogen and later thawed in a 37 °C water bath. The sorted or isolated CD4+, CD8+ and CD8+ TEMRA cells had a purity of 90% or higher.

The research as a whole found: The number of individuals in the TCR sequencing and HLA analysis was acknowledged as relatively small.

RNA was extracted using the RNeasy kit, and about 0.45 to 1 microgram was reverse transcribed with random hexamers. TCR beta CDR3 regions were amplified with the immunoSEQ multiplex PCR assay covering 54 Vbeta and 13 Jbeta segments. To correct PCR amplification bias, a synthetic template baseline was used for both primer optimization and computational correction. The study's processing was this. Only productive sequences were kept, with reads annotated to V, D and J genes according to IMGT and analyzed in immunoSEQ Analyzer. To calculate clonality, Shannon entropy was normalized by log2 of the number of productive unique sequences and then subtracted from one. Public and private clones were assessed among the 100 most prevalent clones of each patient and control. Clones were defined as Susac-specific if absent from the healthy and MS cohorts, from 1052 published viral clones and from other ImmuneACCESS disease sequences. In-frame beta chains were kept once TCRdb had trimmed the public reads at Q25 with fastp and called clones with MiXCR. Every entry covers one CDR3 protein and lists the most common genes and DNA from its rows. TCRdb's processing, not the study's, gives the V and J calls here. The sample table shows 250,000 to 300,000 distinct CDR3 sequences, and approximately 85% are seen once. The leading ten clones occupy about 0.22% of the sample.

Specimen: CD8+ T cells from PBMCs. The sequence derives from a human donor with multiple sclerosis. The chain is assembled from TRBV12-3 or TRBV12-4 and TRBJ2-5, with 8 bases aligning to TRBD1. The DNA sequence is as follows: TGTGCCAGCAGCGCGACAGGGGAGGAGACCCAGTACTTC. Translated, it reads CASSATGEETQYF.